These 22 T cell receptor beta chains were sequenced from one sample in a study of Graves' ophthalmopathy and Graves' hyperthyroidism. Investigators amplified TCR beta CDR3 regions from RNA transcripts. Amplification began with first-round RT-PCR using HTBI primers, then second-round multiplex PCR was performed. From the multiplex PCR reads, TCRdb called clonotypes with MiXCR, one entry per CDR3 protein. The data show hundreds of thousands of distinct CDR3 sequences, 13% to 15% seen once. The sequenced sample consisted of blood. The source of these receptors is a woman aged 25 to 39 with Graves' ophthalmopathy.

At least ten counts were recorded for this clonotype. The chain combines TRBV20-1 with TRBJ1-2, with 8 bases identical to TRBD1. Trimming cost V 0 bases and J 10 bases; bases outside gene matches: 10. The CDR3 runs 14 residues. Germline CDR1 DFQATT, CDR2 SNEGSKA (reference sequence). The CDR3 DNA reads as TGCAGTGCTAGAGATGACGGACAGGGAATTAACTACACCTTC. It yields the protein CSARDDGQGINYTF.

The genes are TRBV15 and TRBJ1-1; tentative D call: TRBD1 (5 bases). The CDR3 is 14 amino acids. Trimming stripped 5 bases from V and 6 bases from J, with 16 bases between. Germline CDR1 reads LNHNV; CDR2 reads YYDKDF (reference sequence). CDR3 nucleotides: TGTGCCACCAGCGCCGGGGCTCCCGTGCCTGAAGCTTTCTTT. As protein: CATSAGAPVPEAFF.

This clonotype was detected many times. DNA for the CDR3: TGTGCCAGCAGAAATGACAGGGTGAACACTGAAGCTTTCTTT. The encoded protein is CASRNDRVNTEAFF. The chain links TRBV12-3 or TRBV12-4 to TRBJ1-1; 7 bases line up with TRBD1. V lost 6 bases, J lost 0 bases, and 4 bases stayed unmatched. The CDR3 loop spans 14 amino acids.

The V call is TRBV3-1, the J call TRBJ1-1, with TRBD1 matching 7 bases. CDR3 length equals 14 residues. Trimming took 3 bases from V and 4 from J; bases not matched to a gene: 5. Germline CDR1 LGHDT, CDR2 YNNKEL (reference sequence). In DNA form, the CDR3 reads TGTGCCAGCAGCCAGACAGGGATTGTCACTGAAGCTTTCTTT. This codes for CASSQTGIVTEAFF.

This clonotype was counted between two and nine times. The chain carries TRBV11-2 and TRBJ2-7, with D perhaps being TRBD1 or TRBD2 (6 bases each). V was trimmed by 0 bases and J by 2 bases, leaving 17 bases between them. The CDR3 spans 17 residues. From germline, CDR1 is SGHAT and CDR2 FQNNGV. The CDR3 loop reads CASSLDSGQLVPYEQYF. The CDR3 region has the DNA TGTGCCAGCAGCTTAGATAGCGGACAGTTAGTCCCCTACGAGCAGTACTTC.

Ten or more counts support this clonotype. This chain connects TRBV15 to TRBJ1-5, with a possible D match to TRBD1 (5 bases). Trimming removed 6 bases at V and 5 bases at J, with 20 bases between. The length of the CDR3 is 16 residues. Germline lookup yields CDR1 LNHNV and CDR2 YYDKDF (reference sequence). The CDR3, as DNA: TGTGCCACCAGAATATGGGGCGCAGGAGAGGATCAGCCCCAGCATTTT. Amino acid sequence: CATRIWGAGEDQPQHF. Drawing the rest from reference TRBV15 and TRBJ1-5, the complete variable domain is DAMVIQNPRYQVTQFGKPVTLSCSQTLNHNVMYWYQQKSSQAPKLLFHYYDKDFNNEADTPDNFQSRRPNTSFCFLDIRSPGLGDTAMYLCATRIWGAGEDQPQHFGDGTRLSIL.

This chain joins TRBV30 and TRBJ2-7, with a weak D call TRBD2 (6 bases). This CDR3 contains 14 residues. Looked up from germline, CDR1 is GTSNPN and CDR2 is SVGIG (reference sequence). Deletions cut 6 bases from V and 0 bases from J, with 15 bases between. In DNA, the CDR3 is TGTGCCTGCATCCGGGGAGCGGGCTCCTACGAGCAGTACTTC. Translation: CACIRGAGSYEQYF.

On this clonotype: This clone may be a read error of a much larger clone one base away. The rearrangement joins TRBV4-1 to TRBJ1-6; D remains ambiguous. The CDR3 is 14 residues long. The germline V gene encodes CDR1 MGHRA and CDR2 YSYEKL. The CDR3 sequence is CASSQAGLNSHLHF. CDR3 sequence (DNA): TGCGCCAGCAGCCAAGCAGGACTTAATTCACACCTCCACTTT.

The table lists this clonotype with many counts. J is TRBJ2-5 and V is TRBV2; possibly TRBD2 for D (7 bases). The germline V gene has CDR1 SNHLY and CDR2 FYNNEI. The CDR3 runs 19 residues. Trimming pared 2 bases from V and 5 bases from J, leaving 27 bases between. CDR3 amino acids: CASSESRGKAGRGGETQYF. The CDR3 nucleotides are TGTGCCAGCAGTGAATCTCGGGGGAAAGCGGGACGAGGGGGGGAGACCCAGTACTTC. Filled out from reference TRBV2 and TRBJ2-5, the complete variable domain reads EPEVTQTPSHQVTQMGQEVILRCVPISNHLYFYWYRQILGQKVEFLVSFYNNEISEKSEIFDDQFSVERPDGSNFTLKIRSTKLEDSAMYFCASSESRGKAGRGGETQYFGPGTRLLVL.

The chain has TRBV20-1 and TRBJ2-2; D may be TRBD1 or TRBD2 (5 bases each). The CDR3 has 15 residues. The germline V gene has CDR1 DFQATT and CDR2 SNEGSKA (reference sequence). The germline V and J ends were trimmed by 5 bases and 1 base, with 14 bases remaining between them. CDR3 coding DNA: TGCAGTGCTCTTAGCGCGGACAAGAACACCGGGGAGCTGTTTTTT. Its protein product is CSALSADKNTGELFF.

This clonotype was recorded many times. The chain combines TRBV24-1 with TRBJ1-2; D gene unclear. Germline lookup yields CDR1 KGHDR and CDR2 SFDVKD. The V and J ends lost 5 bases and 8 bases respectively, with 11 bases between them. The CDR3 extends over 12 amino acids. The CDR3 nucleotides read TGTGCCACCAGTGCTGGGAGAGAAGGCTACACCTTC. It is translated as CATSAGREGYTF.

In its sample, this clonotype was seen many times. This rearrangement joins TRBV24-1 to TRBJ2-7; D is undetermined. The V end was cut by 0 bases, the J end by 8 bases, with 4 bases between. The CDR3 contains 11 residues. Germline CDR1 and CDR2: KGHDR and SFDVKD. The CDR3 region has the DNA TGTGCCACCAGTGATTTGAGGCAGCAGTACTTC. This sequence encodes CATSDLRQQYF.

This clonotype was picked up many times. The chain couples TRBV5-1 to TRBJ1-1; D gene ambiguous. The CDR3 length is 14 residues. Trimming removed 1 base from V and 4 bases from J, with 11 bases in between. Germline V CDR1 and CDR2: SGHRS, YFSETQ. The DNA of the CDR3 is TGCGCCAGCAGCTTGAGGGCAGGAGCCACTGAAGCTTTCTTT. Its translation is CASSLRAGATEAFF.

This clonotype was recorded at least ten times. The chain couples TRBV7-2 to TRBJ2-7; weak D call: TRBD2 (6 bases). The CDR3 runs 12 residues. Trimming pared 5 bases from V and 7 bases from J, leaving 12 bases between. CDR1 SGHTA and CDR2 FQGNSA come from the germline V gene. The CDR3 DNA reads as TGTGCCAGCAGCCCCCCGGGGAGGGAGCAGTACTTC. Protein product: CASSPPGREQYF.

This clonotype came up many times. The CDR3 DNA reads as TGCAGCGTTGTAACAGGGCTAAGCTCCTACGAGCAGTACTTC. Translating it yields CSVVTGLSSYEQYF. J is TRBJ2-7 and V is TRBV29-1; the D gene is possibly TRBD1 (6 bases). The CDR3 extends over 14 amino acids. Trimming left V 4 bases short and J 0 bases short, with 13 bases between. Germline-derived CDR1 and CDR2 are SQVTM and ANQGSEA.

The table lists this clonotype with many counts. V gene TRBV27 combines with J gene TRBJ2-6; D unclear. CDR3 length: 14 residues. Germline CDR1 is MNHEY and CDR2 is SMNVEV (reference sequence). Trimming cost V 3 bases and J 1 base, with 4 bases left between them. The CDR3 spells CASSFGSGANVLTF. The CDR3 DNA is TGTGCCAGCAGTTTTGGGTCTGGGGCCAACGTCCTGACTTTC.

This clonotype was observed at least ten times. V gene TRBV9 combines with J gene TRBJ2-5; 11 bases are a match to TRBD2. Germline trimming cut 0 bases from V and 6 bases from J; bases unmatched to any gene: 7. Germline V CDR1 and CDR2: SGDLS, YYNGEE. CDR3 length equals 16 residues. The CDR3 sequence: CASSVGGVAGGQTQYF. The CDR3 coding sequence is TGTGCCAGCAGCGTAGGGGGTGTAGCGGGAGGGCAGACCCAGTACTTC.

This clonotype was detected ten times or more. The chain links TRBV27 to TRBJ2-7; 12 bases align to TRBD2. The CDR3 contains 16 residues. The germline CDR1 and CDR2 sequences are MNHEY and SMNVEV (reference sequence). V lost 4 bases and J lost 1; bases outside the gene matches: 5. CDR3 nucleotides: TGTGCCAGCAGTTCCTGGACTAGCGGGACGTCCTACGAGCAGTACTTC. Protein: CASSSWTSGTSYEQYF.

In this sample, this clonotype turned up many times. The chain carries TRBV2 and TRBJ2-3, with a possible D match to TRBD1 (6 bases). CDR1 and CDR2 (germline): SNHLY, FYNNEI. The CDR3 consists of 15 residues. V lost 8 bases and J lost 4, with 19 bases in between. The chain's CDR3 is CASCIDRSQSDTQYF. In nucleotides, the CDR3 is TGTGCCAGCTGCATCGACAGGTCTCAGTCAGATACGCAGTATTTT.

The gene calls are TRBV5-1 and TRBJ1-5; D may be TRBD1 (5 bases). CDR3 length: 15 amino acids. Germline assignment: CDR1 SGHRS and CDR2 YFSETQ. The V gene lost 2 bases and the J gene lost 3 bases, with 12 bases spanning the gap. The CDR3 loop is CASSLRDPYNQPQHF. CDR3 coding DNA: TGCGCCAGCAGCTTAAGGGACCCGTACAATCAGCCCCAGCATTTT.

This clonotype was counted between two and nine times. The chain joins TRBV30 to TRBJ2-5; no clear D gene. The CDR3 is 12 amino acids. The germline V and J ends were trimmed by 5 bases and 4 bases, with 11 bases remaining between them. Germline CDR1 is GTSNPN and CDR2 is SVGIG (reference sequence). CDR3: CAWETLLETQYF. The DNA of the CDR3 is TGTGCCTGGGAGACGCTTTTAGAGACCCAGTACTTC.

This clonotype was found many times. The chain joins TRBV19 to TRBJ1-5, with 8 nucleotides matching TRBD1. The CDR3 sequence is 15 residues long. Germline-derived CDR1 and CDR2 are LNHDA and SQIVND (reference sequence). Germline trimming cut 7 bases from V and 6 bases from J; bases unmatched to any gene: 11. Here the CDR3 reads CASTTDRGWGQPQHF. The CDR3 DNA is TGTGCCAGTACCACCGACAGGGGATGGGGTCAGCCCCAGCATTTT.